These 22 T cell receptor beta chains came from one sample sequenced in a study of CD8 T cells in Susac syndrome. Reverse transcription of about 0.45 to 1 ug RNA was carried out with random hexamers. TCRdb called the immunoSEQ multiplex PCR reads again in MiXCR, with one record for every CDR3 protein. The table includes 67,000 or so distinct CDR3 sequences, 93% detected once. The specimen sequenced was CD4+ T cells from PBMCs. All receptors come from a human donor with Susac syndrome.

This chain uses TRBV28 with TRBJ1-3; perhaps TRBD1 as D (6 bases). CDR1 MDHEN and CDR2 SYDVKM come from the germline V gene. Trimming pared 6 bases from V and 2 bases from J, leaving 17 bases between. This CDR3 contains 16 residues. CDR3 residues: CASRAPRGLTGNTIYF. The CDR3, as DNA: TGTGCCAGCAGAGCTCCCCGGGGGCTGACTGGAAACACCATATATTTT.

This sequence joins TRBV18 and TRBJ1-1; no clear D. The CDR3 covers 14 residues. The V end was cut by 3 bases, the J end by 6 bases, with 14 bases between. The germline V gene encodes CDR1 KGHSH and CDR2 LQKENI. The CDR3 region has the DNA TGTGCCAGCTCACCCACTGGCACCCCAGCTGAAGCTTTCTTT. Its translation: CASSPTGTPAEAFF.

V is TRBV21-1 and J is TRBJ2-1. TRBV21-1 is given as a pseudogene. The CDR3 is 10 residues long. DNA for the CDR3: TGTGCCAGCAGCGTACAGGAGCAGTTCTTC. This sequence encodes CASSVQEQFF.

The rearrangement links TRBV2 to TRBJ1-5; 10 positions match TRBD1. V was pared by 4 bases and J by 3 bases, with 6 bases of the junction left unmatched. The germline V gene has CDR1 SNHLY and CDR2 FYNNEI. The CDR3 is 16 amino acids. The CDR3 spells CASSGQGALPNQPQHF. As DNA, the CDR3 is TGTGCCAGCAGTGGACAGGGGGCACTCCCCAATCAGCCCCAGCATTTT. Together with reference TRBV2 and TRBJ1-5, the CDR3 gives the full variable domain: EPEVTQTPSHQVTQMGQEVILRCVPISNHLYFYWYRQILGQKVEFLVSFYNNEISEKSEIFDDQFSVERPDGSNFTLKIRSTKLEDSAMYFCASSGQGALPNQPQHFGDGTRLSIL.

The chain recombines TRBV4-3 with TRBJ2-5; D remains unclear. The CDR3 extends over 13 amino acids. V was shortened by 3 bases and J by 4 bases, with 9 bases between the two germline ends. CDR1 is LGHNA and CDR2 is YSLEER in the germline V gene. In nucleotides, the CDR3 is TGCGCCAGCAGCCAGGATCTTCCAGAGACCCAGTACTTC. It yields the protein CASSQDLPETQYF.

The V and J genes are TRBV20-1 and TRBJ2-7; 7 bases are a match to TRBD1. Germline V gives CDR1 DFQATT, CDR2 SNEGSKA (reference sequence). J gave up 1 base and V 3 bases, and 6 bases lay outside the gene matches. This CDR3 has 14 residues. CDR3 sequence (DNA): TGCAGTGCTAGGGGAATGGGACAGTCCTACGAGCAGTACTTC. Translated: CSARGMGQSYEQYF.

The chain uses TRBV12-3 or TRBV12-4 and TRBJ2-3; TRBD1 or TRBD2 may be the D gene (6 bases each). The CDR3 is made up of 14 amino acids. V lost 7 bases and J lost 6, with 17 bases in between. The CDR3 sequence is CASTMRGGMDTQYF. The CDR3 nucleotides are TGTGCCAGCACTATGAGAGGGGGGATGGATACGCAGTATTTT.

This sequence joins TRBV6-6 and TRBJ2-3; D is possibly TRBD1 (5 bases). The CDR3 is 16 amino acids. V lost 0 bases and J 1 base, leaving 11 bases between the germline ends. The germline CDR1 and CDR2 sequences are MNHNY and SVGAGI (reference sequence). CDR3 sequence reads: CASSYSEGQGTDTQYF. The CDR3 coding sequence is TGTGCCAGCAGTTACTCGGAAGGACAAGGCACAGATACGCAGTATTTT.

The V and J genes are TRBV15 and TRBJ2-5; D remains ambiguous. The CDR3 spans 13 residues. Germline V gene sequence: CDR1 LNHNV, CDR2 YYDKDF (reference sequence). Trimming took 1 base from V and 4 from J, leaving 7 bases between them. The CDR3 DNA reads TGTGCCACCAGCAGAGGGTGGGGAGAGACCCAGTACTTC. This translates into CATSRGWGETQYF.

The rearrangement joins TRBV27 to TRBJ2-3; D is unclear. Looked up from germline, CDR1 is MNHEY and CDR2 is SMNVEV (reference sequence). V lost 3 bases to trimming and J lost 2 bases, with 15 bases between them. CDR3 length: 16 amino acids. CDR3 amino acids: CASSFRALGFTDTQYF. CDR3 DNA sequence: TGTGCCAGCAGTTTTCGGGCCCTAGGTTTCACAGATACGCAGTATTTT.

The chain employs TRBV28 and TRBJ2-5, with TRBD2 identical over 8 bases. The CDR3 loop spans 16 amino acids. Germline assignment: CDR1 MDHEN and CDR2 SYDVKM. The V segment lost 3 bases and the J segment 5 bases; nucleotides outside the gene matches: 11. CDR3 protein: CASSFPSGGHRETQYF. Here the CDR3 DNA reads TGTGCCAGCAGTTTTCCCTCGGGGGGGCATAGGGAGACCCAGTACTTC.

The sample holds one count of this clonotype. The chain has TRBV5-1 and TRBJ1-1; 8 bases line up with TRBD1. V trimming: 0 bases; J trimming: 5 bases; junction bases outside the gene matches: 6. The CDR3 is made up of 15 amino acids. Per germline, CDR1 SGHRS and CDR2 YFSETQ. The CDR3 protein is CASSLALTGGTEAFF. CDR3 bases: TGCGCCAGCAGCTTGGCGCTTACAGGGGGGACTGAAGCTTTCTTT. Full variable domain (missing parts from reference TRBV5-1 and TRBJ1-1): KAGVTQTPRYLIKTRGQQVTLSCSPISGHRSVSWYQQTPGQGLQFLFEYFSETQRNKGNFPGRFSGRQFSNSRSEMNVSTLELGDSALYLCASSLALTGGTEAFFGQGTRLTVV.

This clonotype was observed a single time. V and J are TRBV4-3 and TRBJ2-7, with 12 bases aligning to TRBD2. Germline V gene data show CDR1 as LGHNA and CDR2 as YSLEER. After removal of 0 bases from V and 2 bases from J, the junction contained 11 bases not matched to a gene. The CDR3 totals 19 residues. CDR3: CASSQESLPGLAGTYEQYF. Here the CDR3 DNA reads TGCGCCAGCAGCCAAGAGTCGCTTCCCGGACTAGCGGGGACCTACGAGCAGTACTTC.

The genes are TRBV7-3 and TRBJ2-3; 7 bases line up with TRBD2. Losses at the gene ends were 8 bases for V and 1 base for J; bases not matched to a gene: 3. The CDR3 is 13 amino acids. Germline-derived CDR1 and CDR2 are SGHTA and FQGTGA. CDR3 in DNA: TGTGCCAGCGGCCGGGGGGGCACAGATACGCAGTATTTT. It yields the protein CASGRGGTDTQYF.

The genes are TRBV7-2 and TRBJ1-3; D is unclear. V gave up 5 bases and J gave up 1 base, with 15 bases separating them. Germline CDR1 and CDR2: SGHTA and FQGNSA. The CDR3 is made up of 16 amino acids. CDR3 in DNA: TGTGCCAGCAGCCCGGGAAACAATCCGTCTGGAAACACCATATATTTT. Translating gives CASSPGNNPSGNTIYF.

On this clonotype itself: The junction shows a germline mismatch at one end, possibly a read error. The chain carries TRBV20-1 and TRBJ1-1; 10 nucleotides align to TRBD1. Germline V gene data show CDR1 as DFQATT and CDR2 as SNEGSKA (reference sequence). This CDR3 comprises 15 residues. CDR3 amino acids: CSAERPGQGITEAFF. The CDR3 bases are TGCAGTGCAGAAAGACCGGGACAGGGGATAACTGAAGCCTTCTTT.

The chain carries TRBV4-2 and TRBJ1-5; possible D gene TRBD1, 6 bases. Trimming stripped 2 bases from V and 9 bases from J, with 20 bases between. The CDR3 covers 16 residues. CDR1 and CDR2 (germline): LGHNA, YNFKEQ. CDR3 region: CASSQTTGRDKGPQHF. The CDR3 DNA reads TGTGCCAGCAGCCAAACTACGGGAAGGGACAAGGGGCCCCAGCATTTT.

The DNA for the CDR3 is TGTGCCAGCAGTTTGACTGGCGGGGCCGGGGAGCTGTTTTTT. Amino acids: CASSLTGGAGELFF. The gene calls are TRBV12-3 or TRBV12-4 and TRBJ2-2, with a weak D call TRBD2 (6 bases). V lost 3 bases to trimming and J lost 6 bases, with 11 bases between them. The CDR3 consists of 14 residues.

This rearrangement joins TRBV29-1 to TRBJ2-1, with 9 bases fitting TRBD1. Losses at the gene ends were 6 bases for V and 0 bases for J; bases not matched to a gene: 3. The CDR3 covers 14 residues. The germline CDR1 and CDR2 sequences are SQVTM and ANQGSEA. As DNA, the CDR3 is TGCAGCGTGGACAGGGGCAGCTCCTACAATGAGCAGTTCTTC. Its translation is CSVDRGSSYNEQFF.

The chain employs TRBV28 and TRBJ1-1; D is perhaps TRBD1 (5 bases). Germline V lookup: CDR1 MDHEN, CDR2 SYDVKM. The V gene lost 5 bases and the J gene lost 1 base, with 11 bases spanning the gap. The CDR3 has 14 amino acids. The DNA for the CDR3 is TGTGCCAGCAGTGTTTTGGGGCAGAACACTGAAGCTTTCTTT. Translated: CASSVLGQNTEAFF.

The rearrangement joins TRBV29-1 to TRBJ1-1; the D is unclear. The CDR3 sequence is 14 residues long. Germline CDR1 SQVTM, CDR2 ANQGSEA. The V gene lost 5 bases and the J gene lost 0 bases, with 13 bases spanning the gap. The CDR3 nucleotides are TGCAGCGTTTCTCGGACGGTTATGAACACTGAAGCTTTCTTT. Translating it yields CSVSRTVMNTEAFF.

The rearrangement uses TRBV3-1 and TRBJ1-2; D perhaps matches TRBD1 (6 bases). V was pared by 0 bases and J by 8 bases, with 10 bases between. The CDR3 is 13 amino acids. Per germline, CDR1 LGHDT and CDR2 YNNKEL (reference sequence). The CDR3 nucleotides are TGTGCCAGCAGCCAAGAAAAGACAGGCGGCTACACCTTC. Its translation: CASSQEKTGGYTF.